The 8 T cell receptor beta chains below all came from one sample that was sequenced in a study of blood T cell repertoires in COVID-19. Clones were sequenced by immunoSEQ multiplex PCR, and TCRdb holds only the in-frame ones, with some missing. The sample holds 250,000 to 350,000 clones, approximately 84% seen once. The sequenced material came from peripheral blood. The receptor set was obtained from a human donor with COVID-19, enrolled during active disease. The donor label of this sample is uncertain.

The chain uses TRBV19 and TRBJ1-4; perhaps TRBD1 as D (6 bases). Trimming stripped 7 bases from V and 3 bases from J, with 9 bases between. CDR1 and CDR2 from the germline V gene are LNHDA and SQIVND (reference sequence). The CDR3 loop spans 13 amino acids. CDR3: CASTRGPNEKLFF. DNA for the CDR3: TGTGCCAGTACCAGGGGACCTAATGAAAAACTGTTTTTT.

The chain carries TRBV9 and TRBJ1-5, with D hard to call. Trimming cost V 0 bases and J 0 bases, with 7 bases left between them. CDR3 length equals 15 residues. CDR1 and CDR2 from the germline V gene are SGDLS and YYNGEE. The CDR3 loop reads CASSVVPDSNQPQHF. The CDR3 DNA sequence: TGTGCCAGCAGCGTAGTACCAGATAGCAATCAGCCCCAGCATTTT.

The chain couples TRBV5-1 to TRBJ2-7, with D maybe TRBD2 (6 bases). Germline CDR1 and CDR2: SGHRS and YFSETQ. V was clipped by 3 bases and J by 4 bases, with 17 bases between them. The CDR3 length is 15 residues. The CDR3 here is CASSSGLSYSYEQYF. The DNA of the CDR3 is TGCGCCAGCAGCTCGGGACTCTCGTATTCGTACGAGCAGTACTTC.

The gene calls are TRBV7-2 and TRBJ1-2; no reliable D call. Between the trimmed V and J ends, which lost 0 bases and 3 bases, there was a span of 11 bases. The CDR3 runs 15 residues. Germline V gene lookup returns CDR1 SGHTA and CDR2 FQGNSA. The chain's CDR3 is CASSLAAPNHYGYTF. The DNA for the CDR3 is TGTGCCAGCAGCTTAGCGGCCCCAAACCACTATGGCTACACCTTC. The full variable domain, completed using reference TRBV7-2 and TRBJ1-2, is GAGVSQSPSNKVTEKGKDVELRCDPISGHTALYWYRQSLGQGLEFLIYFQGNSAPDKSGLPSDRFSAERTGGSVSTLTIQRTQQEDSAVYLCASSLAAPNHYGYTFGSGTRLTVV.

In DNA form, the CDR3 reads TGTGCCAGCAGCGCCTTAGGGGGATTTGGAGCCTATGGCTACACCTTC. Protein product: CASSALGGFGAYGYTF. The chain employs TRBV2 and TRBJ1-2; D is possibly TRBD1 (6 bases). Germline V gives CDR1 SNHLY, CDR2 FYNNEI. V lost 6 bases to trimming and J lost 4 bases, with 21 bases between them. The CDR3 runs to 16 residues.

This chain links TRBV28 with TRBJ1-2; 9 positions agree with TRBD1. The germline CDR1 and CDR2 sequences are MDHEN and SYDVKM. CDR3 length: 13 residues. V shed 6 bases and J 4 bases; nucleotides not matched to a gene: 3. CDR3 sequence: CASRGTGFYGYTF. For the CDR3, the DNA is TGTGCCAGCAGGGGGACAGGGTTCTATGGCTACACCTTC.

The chain links TRBV18 to TRBJ2-1, with D unclear. Germline loops: CDR1 KGHSH, CDR2 LQKENI. The CDR3 is 13 amino acids. V was clipped by 8 bases and J by 0 bases, with 8 bases between them. CDR3 DNA: TGTGCCAGCCTTAGCCTCTCCTACAATGAGCAGTTCTTC. As protein: CASLSLSYNEQFF.

This sequence joins TRBV25-1 and TRBJ1-4, with D tentatively TRBD1 (6 bases). CDR1 MGHDK and CDR2 SYGVNS come from the germline V gene. This CDR3 spans 16 amino acids. V was clipped by 0 bases and J by 7 bases, with 15 bases between them. Here the CDR3 reads CASSEYRGGGGEKLFF. Written as DNA, the CDR3 is TGTGCCAGCAGTGAATATAGGGGAGGGGGAGGTGAAAAACTGTTTTTT.